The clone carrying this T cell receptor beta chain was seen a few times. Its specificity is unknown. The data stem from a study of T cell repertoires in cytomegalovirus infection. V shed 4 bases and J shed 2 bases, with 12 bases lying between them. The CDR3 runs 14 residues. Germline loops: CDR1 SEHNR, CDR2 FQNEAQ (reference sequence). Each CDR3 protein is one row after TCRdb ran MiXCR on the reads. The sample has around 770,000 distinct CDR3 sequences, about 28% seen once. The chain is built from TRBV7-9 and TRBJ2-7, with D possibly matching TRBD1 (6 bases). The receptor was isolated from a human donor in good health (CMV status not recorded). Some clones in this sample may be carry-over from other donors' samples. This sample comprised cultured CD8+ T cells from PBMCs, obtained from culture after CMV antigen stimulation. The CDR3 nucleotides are TGTGCCAGCAGCTCTGCCGGGACACCCTACGAGCAGTACTTC. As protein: CASSSAGTPYEQYF.